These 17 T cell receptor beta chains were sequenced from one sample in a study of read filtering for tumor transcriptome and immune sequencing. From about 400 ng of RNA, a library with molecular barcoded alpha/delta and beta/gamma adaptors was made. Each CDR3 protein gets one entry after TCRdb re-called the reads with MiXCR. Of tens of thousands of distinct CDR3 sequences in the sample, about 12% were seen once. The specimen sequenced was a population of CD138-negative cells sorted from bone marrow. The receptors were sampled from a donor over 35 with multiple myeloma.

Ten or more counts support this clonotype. CDR3 amino acids: CASSPQLGAAFF. CDR3 in DNA: TGTGCCAGCTCACCACAGTTAGGGGCAGCTTTCTTT. The rearrangement joins TRBV18 to TRBJ1-1, with D tentatively TRBD1 (5 bases). CDR1 is KGHSH, CDR2 LQKENI, per germline. The CDR3 is 12 amino acids. The V end lost 1 base, the J end lost 10 bases, and 10 bases lay between the germline ends.

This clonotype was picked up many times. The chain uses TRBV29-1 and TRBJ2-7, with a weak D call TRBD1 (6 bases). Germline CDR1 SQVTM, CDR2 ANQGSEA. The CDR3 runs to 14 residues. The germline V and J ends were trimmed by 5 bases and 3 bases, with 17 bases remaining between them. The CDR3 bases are TGCAGCGTTCCTTGGGGGCAGGGCGGCTACGAGCAGTACTTC. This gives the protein CSVPWGQGGYEQYF.

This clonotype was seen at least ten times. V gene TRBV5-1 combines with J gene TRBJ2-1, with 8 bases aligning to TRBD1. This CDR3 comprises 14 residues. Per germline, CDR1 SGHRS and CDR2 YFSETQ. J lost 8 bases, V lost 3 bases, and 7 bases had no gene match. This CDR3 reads CASSWDRSIDEQFF. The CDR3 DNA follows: TGCGCCAGCAGCTGGGACAGGAGTATAGATGAGCAGTTCTTC.

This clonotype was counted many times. CDR3 DNA sequence: TGCAGCGTTGAAGCGCAGGGGAGAGAGACCCAGTACTTC. As protein: CSVEAQGRETQYF. V and J are TRBV29-1 and TRBJ2-5; D might be TRBD1 (6 bases). The CDR3 covers 13 residues. Germline CDR1 and CDR2: SQVTM and ANQGSEA. V dropped 1 base and J dropped 4 bases, with 10 bases sitting between them.

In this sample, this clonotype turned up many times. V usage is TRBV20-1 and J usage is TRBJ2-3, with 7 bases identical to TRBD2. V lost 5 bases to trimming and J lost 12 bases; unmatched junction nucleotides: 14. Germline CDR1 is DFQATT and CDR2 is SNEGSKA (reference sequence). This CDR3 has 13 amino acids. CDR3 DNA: TGCAGTGCTGGCCAAATGCGGACTAGTCCTCAGTATTTT. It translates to CSAGQMRTSPQYF.

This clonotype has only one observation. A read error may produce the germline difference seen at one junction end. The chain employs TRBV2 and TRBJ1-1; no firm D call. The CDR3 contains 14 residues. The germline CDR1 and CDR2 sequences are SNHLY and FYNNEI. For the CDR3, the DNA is TGTGCCAGCACCGGATCGGCGGCGAACACTGAAGCTTCCTTT. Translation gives CASTGSAANTEASF.

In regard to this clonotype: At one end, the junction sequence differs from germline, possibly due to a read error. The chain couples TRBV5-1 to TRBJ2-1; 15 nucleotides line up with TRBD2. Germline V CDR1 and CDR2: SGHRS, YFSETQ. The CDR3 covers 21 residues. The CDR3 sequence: CASFGTGGTGTSGRYYSEQFF. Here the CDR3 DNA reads TGCGCCAGCTTCGGGACAGGGGGAACCGGGACTAGCGGGAGGTACTACAGTGAGCAGTTCTTC.

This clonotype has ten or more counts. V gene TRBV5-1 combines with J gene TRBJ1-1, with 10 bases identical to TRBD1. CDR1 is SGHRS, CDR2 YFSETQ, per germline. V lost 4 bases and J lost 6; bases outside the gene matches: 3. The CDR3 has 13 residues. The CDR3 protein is CASSQGTGAEAFF. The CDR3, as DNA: TGCGCCAGCAGCCAAGGGACAGGGGCTGAAGCTTTCTTT.

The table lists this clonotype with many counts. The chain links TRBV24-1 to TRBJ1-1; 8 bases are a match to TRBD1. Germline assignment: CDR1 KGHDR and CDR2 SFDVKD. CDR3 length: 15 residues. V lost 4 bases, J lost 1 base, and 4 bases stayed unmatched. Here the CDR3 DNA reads TGTGCCACCAGTGACGGACAGGGCGCGAACACTGAAGCTTTCTTT. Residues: CATSDGQGANTEAFF.

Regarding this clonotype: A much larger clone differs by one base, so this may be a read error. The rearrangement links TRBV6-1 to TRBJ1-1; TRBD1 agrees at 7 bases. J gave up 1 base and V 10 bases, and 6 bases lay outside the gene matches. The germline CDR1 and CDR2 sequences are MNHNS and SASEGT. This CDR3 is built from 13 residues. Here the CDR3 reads CAIGGQSNTEAFF. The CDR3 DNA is TGTGCCATCGGGGGACAGTCGAACACTGAAGCTTTCTTT.

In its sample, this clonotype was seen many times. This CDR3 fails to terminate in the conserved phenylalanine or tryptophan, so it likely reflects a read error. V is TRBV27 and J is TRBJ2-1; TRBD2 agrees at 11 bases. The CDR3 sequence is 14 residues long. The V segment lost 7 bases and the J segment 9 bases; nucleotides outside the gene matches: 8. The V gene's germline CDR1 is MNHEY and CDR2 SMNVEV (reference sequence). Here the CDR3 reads CASKVLAGGVEQFL. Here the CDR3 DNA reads TGTGCCAGCAAGGTGTTAGCGGGAGGGGTTGAGCAGTTCCTC.

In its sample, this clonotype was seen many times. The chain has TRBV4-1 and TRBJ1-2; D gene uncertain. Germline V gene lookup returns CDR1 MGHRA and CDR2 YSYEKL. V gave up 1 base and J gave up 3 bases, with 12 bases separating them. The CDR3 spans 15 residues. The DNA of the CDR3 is TGCGCCAGCAGCCAAGTAATTGGCAGAGACTATGGCTACACCTTC. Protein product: CASSQVIGRDYGYTF.

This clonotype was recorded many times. The CDR3 bases are TGCGCCAGCAGCTTGGCGATTCCTGGTAGTGAGCAGTTCTTC. Its translation: CASSLAIPGSEQFF. V and J are TRBV5-1 and TRBJ2-1; unclear D gene. The V end was cut by 0 bases, the J end by 9 bases, with 13 bases between. The germline V gene has CDR1 SGHRS and CDR2 YFSETQ. This CDR3 has 14 residues.

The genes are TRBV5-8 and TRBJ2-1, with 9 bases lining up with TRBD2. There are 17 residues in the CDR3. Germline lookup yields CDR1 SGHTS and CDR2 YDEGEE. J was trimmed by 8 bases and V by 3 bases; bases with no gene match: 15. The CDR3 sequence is CASSSLSGSGRGDEQFF. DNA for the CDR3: TGTGCCAGCAGCTCACTTAGCGGTAGCGGGAGAGGGGATGAGCAGTTCTTC.

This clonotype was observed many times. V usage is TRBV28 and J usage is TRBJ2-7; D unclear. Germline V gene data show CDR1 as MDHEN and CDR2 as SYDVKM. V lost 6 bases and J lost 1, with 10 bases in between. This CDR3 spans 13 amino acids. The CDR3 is CASSPPSSYEQYF. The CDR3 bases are TGTGCCAGCAGCCCCCCAAGTTCCTACGAGCAGTACTTC. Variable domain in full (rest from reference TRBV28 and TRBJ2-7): DVKVTQSSRYLVKRTGEKVFLECVQDMDHENMFWYRQDPGLGLRLIYFSYDVKMKEKGDIPEGYSVSREKKERFSLILESASTNQTSMYLCASSPPSSYEQYFGPGTRLTVT.

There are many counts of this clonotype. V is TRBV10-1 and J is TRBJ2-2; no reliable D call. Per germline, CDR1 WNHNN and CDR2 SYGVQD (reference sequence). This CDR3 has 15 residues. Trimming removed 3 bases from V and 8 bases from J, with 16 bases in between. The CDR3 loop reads CASSDGRSGPGELFF. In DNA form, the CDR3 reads TGCGCCAGCAGTGATGGACGTTCCGGACCTGGGGAGCTGTTTTTT.

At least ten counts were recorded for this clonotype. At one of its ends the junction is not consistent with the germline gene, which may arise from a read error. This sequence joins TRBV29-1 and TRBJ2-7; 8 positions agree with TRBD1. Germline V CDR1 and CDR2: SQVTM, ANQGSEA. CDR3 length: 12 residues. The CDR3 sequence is CSAGTGQYEQYF. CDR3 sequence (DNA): TGCAGCGCCGGGACAGGACAATACGAGCAGTACTTT.